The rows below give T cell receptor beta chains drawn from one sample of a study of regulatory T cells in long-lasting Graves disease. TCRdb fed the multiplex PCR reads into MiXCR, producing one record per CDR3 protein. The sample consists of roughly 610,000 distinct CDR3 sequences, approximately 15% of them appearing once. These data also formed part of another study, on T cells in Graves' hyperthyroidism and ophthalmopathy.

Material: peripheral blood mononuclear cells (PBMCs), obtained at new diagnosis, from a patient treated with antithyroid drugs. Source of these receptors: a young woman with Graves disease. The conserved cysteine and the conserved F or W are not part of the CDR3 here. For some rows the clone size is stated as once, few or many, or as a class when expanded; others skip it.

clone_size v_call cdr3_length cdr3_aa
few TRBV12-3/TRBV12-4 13 ASRYMAAKSEPQH
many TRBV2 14 ASSRTNTGTRDEQF
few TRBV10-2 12 ASSLGGMDYGYT
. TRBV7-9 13 ASSFQGHTDEKLF
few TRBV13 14 ASSLEGQGVSTEAF
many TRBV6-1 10 ATTRTNTEAF
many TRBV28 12 ASTPDGFNYGYT
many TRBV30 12 AWSVRYSNQPQH
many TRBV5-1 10 ASRREGETQY
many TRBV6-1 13 ASSNSGAGRDTQY
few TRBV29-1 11 SALQGVGQPQH
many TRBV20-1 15 SARVMDGGRSSYEQY
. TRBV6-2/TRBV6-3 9 ASTDLDRGY
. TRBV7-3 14 ASSPGLAGDNGELF
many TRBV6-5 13 ASSYRWRGNTEAF
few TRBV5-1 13 ASSLVWASTGELF
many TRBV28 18 ASSLFLSTGLAGGSYEQY
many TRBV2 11 ASSGLGNTEAF
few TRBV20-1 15 SAQSASGKRKDSEQF
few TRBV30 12 AWVGGTGIGELF